This entry lists 6 T cell receptor beta chains sequenced from one sample in a study of CD8 T cells in ankylosing spondylitis. General observations from the study: In ankylosing spondylitis blood, a motif of eight highly homologous TCR beta variants appeared characteristic.

These receptors lack a known antigen. TCRdb re-called the 5' RACE reads through MiXCR, storing one row per CDR3 protein. The repertoire consists of some 450,000 distinct CDR3 sequences, with 15% to 20% occurring once and the leading ten covering approximately 1%. Sequencing used blood, either unsorted or a sorted T cell fraction (not recorded which). The receptors originated from a male donor with ankylosing spondylitis.

This clonotype was recorded at least ten times. This chain links TRBV20-1 with TRBJ2-2, with 7 nucleotides matching TRBD2. V shed 0 bases, J shed 1 base, and the junction held 5 bases outside the gene matches. Germline-derived CDR1 and CDR2 are DFQATT and SNEGSKA (reference sequence). The CDR3 loop spans 16 amino acids. The CDR3 DNA sequence: TGCAGTGCTAGAGAGGTGGTAGCGGGGAACACCGGGGAGCTGTTTTTT. It is translated as CSAREVVAGNTGELFF.

The CDR3 bases are TGCGCCAGCAGCTCAATTGTTGGGACGGTGAAAGAGACCCAGTACTTC. Protein sequence: CASSSIVGTVKETQYF. This rearrangement joins TRBV5-1 to TRBJ2-5; D may correspond to TRBD1 or TRBD2 (5 bases each). Germline assignment: CDR1 SGHRS and CDR2 YFSETQ. CDR3 length: 16 residues. V was shortened by 3 bases and J by 3 bases, with 18 bases between the two germline ends.

The chain is built from TRBV3-1 and TRBJ2-1; TRBD1 or TRBD2 may be the D gene (7 bases each). This CDR3 comprises 16 residues. CDR1 and CDR2 (germline): LGHDT, YNNKEL (reference sequence). V lost 4 bases and J lost 7, with 20 bases in between. The CDR3, as DNA: TGTGCCAGCAGCCTGTCCCAGGGGGTTAGCGGGAATGAGCAGTTCTTC. Translated: CASSLSQGVSGNEQFF.

The chain links TRBV19 to TRBJ1-1; 7 bases line up with TRBD1. CDR1 is LNHDA and CDR2 is SQIVND in the germline V gene (reference sequence). After removal of 2 bases from V and 2 bases from J, the junction contained 14 bases not matched to a gene. The CDR3 covers 18 residues. The DNA of the CDR3 is TGTGCCAGTAGTATAAGGTCGAGGGGGCGCCGAACAAACACTGAAGCTTTCTTT. Amino acid sequence: CASSIRSRGRRTNTEAFF.

This clonotype was observed a few times. The J gene is TRBJ1-1, the V gene TRBV5-1, with no clear D. Germline V lookup: CDR1 SGHRS, CDR2 YFSETQ. The CDR3 runs 16 residues. Between the trimmed V and J ends, which lost 4 bases and 1 base, there was a span of 17 bases. The CDR3 region has the DNA TGCGCCAGCAGCCGGAGTGCGGCCAGACAGAACACTGAAGCTTTCTTT. Translation gives CASSRSAARQNTEAFF.

The chain employs TRBV5-1 and TRBJ2-3, with 7 bases identical to TRBD2. The junction had 5 bases not matched to a gene; V was cut back by 2 bases and J by 2 bases. This CDR3 is 15 amino acids long. Germline CDR1 reads SGHRS; CDR2 reads YFSETQ. In nucleotides, the CDR3 is TGCGCCAGCAGCTTTGAAGGACTAGACACAGATACGCAGTATTTT. Amino acids: CASSFEGLDTDTQYF.